The present T cell receptor (beta chain) was sequenced within a study of cytomegalovirus exposure and HLA in healthy donors. The PCR employed 60 Vbeta primers together with 13 Jbeta primers. TCRdb keeps only in-frame clones here, not all; method: immunoSEQ multiplex PCR. Of 150,000 to 200,000 clones in the sample, approximately 85% were seen once. This CDR3 has 14 amino acids. Germline V gene sequence: CDR1 SGHVS, CDR2 FNYEAQ. Trimming left V 4 bases short and J 1 base short, with 10 bases between. The receptor's source is a young man in good health and CMV-seropositive. The sequencing input was PBMCs. The J gene is TRBJ1-1, the V gene TRBV7-6; D is possibly TRBD1 (5 bases). The CDR3 spells CASSSGLRNTEAFF. CDR3 coding DNA: TGTGCCAGCAGCTCGGGACTCCGGAACACTGAAGCTTTCTTT.